These T cell receptor beta chains were read from a single sample in a study of blood T cell repertoires in COVID-19. The assay was immunoSEQ multiplex PCR, and TCRdb's table has in-frame clones only and misses some. The sample has 200,000 or so clones; around 84% are singletons. Sequencing was carried out using peripheral blood. The origin of the receptors is a man aged 50 to 59 who had recovered from COVID-19. Both conserved end residues are part of each CDR3. A D gene is named only where the DNA matches it firmly. Clone sizes are given selectively: once, few, many, or a class where the clone is expanded.

>TRBD1|TRBJ2-7|TRBV10-2|-
CASMDLGIQGSHEQYF
TGCGCCAGCATGGATCTGGGGATACAGGGGTCCCACGAGCAGTACTTC
>-|TRBJ1-1|TRBV19|-
CASNAGALNTEAFF
TGTGCCAGTAACGCAGGGGCCTTGAACACTGAAGCTTTCTTT
>TRBD1|TRBJ2-7|TRBV5-6|-
CASSLFGTGTYEQYF
TGTGCCAGCAGCTTGTTCGGGACAGGGACATACGAGCAGTACTTC
>TRBD1|TRBJ2-6|TRBV5-6|-
CASSLVAGQVSGANVLTF
TGTGCCAGCAGCTTGGTAGCTGGACAGGTATCTGGGGCCAACGTCCTGACTTTC
>TRBD2|TRBJ2-1|TRBV7-2|-
CASSLTSGYNEQFF
TGTGCCAGCAGCTTAACTAGCGGGTACAATGAGCAGTTCTTC
>TRBD1|TRBJ2-7|TRBV28|-
CASSLTGNYEQYF
TGTGCCAGCAGTTTGACAGGGAACTACGAGCAGTACTTC
>-|TRBJ2-7|TRBV5-1|-
CASSLGRGAGGYEQYF
TGCGCCAGCAGCTTGGGCAGGGGGGCCGGGGGCTACGAGCAGTACTTC
>TRBD2|TRBJ2-7|TRBV3-1/TRBV3-2|-
CASSLIAGAPGEQYF
TGTGCCAGCAGCCTAATAGCGGGAGCCCCCGGCGAGCAGTACTTC
>TRBD2|TRBJ2-7|TRBV30|once
CAWSPMTSGSPYEQYF
TGTGCCTGGAGTCCGATGACTAGCGGGAGTCCGTACGAGCAGTACTTC
>TRBD1|TRBJ2-1|TRBV5-1|-
CASSWDRSHEQFF
TGCGCCAGCAGCTGGGACAGGTCCCATGAGCAGTTCTTC
>TRBD1|TRBJ2-1|TRBV5-1|many
CASSSGEKRQGENPSYNEQFF
TGCGCCAGCAGCTCTGGGGAAAAGAGACAGGGGGAGAACCCGTCCTACAATGAGCAGTTCTTC
>TRBD2|TRBJ2-1|TRBV19|-
CASSPPGLAGGQFF
TGTGCCAGTAGCCCCCCGGGACTAGCGGGAGGCCAGTTCTTC
>TRBD2|TRBJ2-5|TRBV6-7|-
CASSYSLAGDEETQYF
TGTGCCAGCAGTTACTCCCTAGCGGGAGATGAAGAGACCCAGTACTTC
>TRBD1|TRBJ1-2|TRBV9|few
CASSVEGQGARGYTF
TGTGCCAGCAGCGTAGAGGGACAGGGGGCTCGAGGCTACACCTTC
>-|TRBJ1-1|TRBV11-2|-
CASSLGLLTEAFF
TGTGCCAGCAGCTTGGGCCTTCTCACTGAAGCTTTCTTT